These 27 T cell receptor beta chains came from one sample sequenced in a study of T cells in Graves' hyperthyroidism and ophthalmopathy. The TCR beta CDR3 regions underwent amplification using RNA transcripts as the source. With the HTBI primer set, the TCR CDR3 went through a first round of RT-PCR. TCRdb fed the multiplex PCR reads into MiXCR, producing one record per CDR3 protein. The sample carries 500,000 to 750,000 distinct CDR3 sequences, roughly 50% recorded once. Sequencing was done on a sample of peripheral blood or thyroid tissue (not recorded which). The receptors shown here come from a woman aged 18-29 years with Graves' hyperthyroidism.

This clonotype was observed a handful of times. This rearrangement joins TRBV7-9 to TRBJ2-5; possible D gene TRBD2, 5 bases. Trimming stripped 3 bases from V and 5 bases from J, with 13 bases between. This CDR3 has 14 amino acids. The germline V gene encodes CDR1 SEHNR and CDR2 FQNEAQ (reference sequence). The DNA of the CDR3 is TGTGCCAGCAGCTTGAGGAGCGGCTGGGAGACCCAGTACTTC. Protein sequence: CASSLRSGWETQYF. Looking up the rest from reference TRBV7-9 and TRBJ2-5 gives the full variable domain: DTGVSQNPRHKITKRGQNVTFRCDPISEHNRLYWYRQTLGQGPEFLTYFQNEAQLEKSRLLSDRFSAERPKGSFSTLEIQRTEQGDSAMYLCASSLRSGWETQYFGPGTRLLVL.

This clonotype was seen many times. The chain couples TRBV25-1 to TRBJ1-1; D perhaps matches TRBD1 (6 bases). CDR3 size: 16 residues. V lost 2 bases, J lost 6 bases, and 19 bases lay in between. The germline CDR1 and CDR2 sequences are MGHDK and SYGVNS. The CDR3 coding sequence is TGTGCCAGCAGTGAAGAAACAGGGAGGGAGTATTCTGAAGCTTTCTTT. It codes for CASSEETGREYSEAFF.

This clonotype was observed a handful of times. The rearrangement links TRBV7-6 to TRBJ2-2; D may correspond to TRBD1 or TRBD2 (5 bases each). CDR1 is SGHVS and CDR2 is FNYEAQ in the germline V gene. The CDR3 is 16 residues long. Between the trimmed V and J ends, which lost 7 bases and 6 bases, there was a span of 21 bases. CDR3 nucleotide sequence: TGTGCCAGCACCCCTTTTTTGGGTGGGACCGCCGGGGAGCTGTTTTTT. Protein sequence: CASTPFLGGTAGELFF.

This clonotype has ten or more counts. CDR3 DNA sequence: TGTGCCAGCAGCTTACAGACAGGGGCCCAGTATGGCTACACCTTC. This encodes CASSLQTGAQYGYTF. V gene TRBV7-9 combines with J gene TRBJ1-2; 8 positions match TRBD1. Germline V CDR1 and CDR2: SEHNR, FQNEAQ (reference sequence). This CDR3 is built from 15 residues. The J segment lost 5 bases and the V segment lost 2 bases, leaving 7 bases of the junction unmatched. Full variable domain (missing parts from reference TRBV7-9 and TRBJ1-2): DTGVSQNPRHKITKRGQNVTFRCDPISEHNRLYWYRQTLGQGPEFLTYFQNEAQLEKSRLLSDRFSAERPKGSFSTLEIQRTEQGDSAMYLCASSLQTGAQYGYTFGSGTRLTVV.

This clonotype was seen a single time. A much larger clone lies a single base off, so this may be a read error. The chain is built from TRBV7-9 and TRBJ2-7; D unclear. Germline values: CDR1 SEHNR, CDR2 FQNEAQ (reference sequence). Trimming shortened V by 5 bases and J by 3 bases, and 23 bases separated the two germline ends. The CDR3 spans 17 residues. DNA for the CDR3: TGTGCCAGCAGCACCAGCGACTCGTACAAAGTTCTCTACGAGCAGTACTTC. This sequence encodes CASSTSDSYKVLYEQYF.

This clonotype has a count of ten or more. The genes are TRBV5-8 and TRBJ1-2; TRBD1 matches at 10 bases. The CDR3 sequence is 15 residues long. Germline V gene sequence: CDR1 SGHTS, CDR2 YDEGEE. Trimming cost V 4 bases and J 3 bases; bases outside gene matches: 6. The chain's CDR3 is CASSLRQGAYYGYTF. The DNA of the CDR3 is TGTGCCAGCAGCCTCCGACAGGGGGCGTACTATGGCTACACCTTC.

This sequence joins TRBV3-1 and TRBJ2-7; TRBD1 matches 8 bases. Germline V gene sequence: CDR1 LGHDT, CDR2 YNNKEL (reference sequence). The junction had 6 bases not matched to a gene; V was cut back by 1 base and J by 4 bases. CDR3 length equals 15 residues. CDR3 sequence: CASSQVSGGVYEQYF. CDR3 sequence (DNA): TGTGCCAGCAGCCAAGTGTCAGGGGGCGTTTACGAGCAGTACTTC.

Regarding this clonotype: This sequence may be a read error, since a much larger clone differs from it by one base. The CDR3 region is CATSQENTIYF. The CDR3 DNA follows: TGTGCCACCAGTCAGGAAAACACCATATATTTT. This chain links TRBV24-1 with TRBJ1-3; D is unresolved. Germline assignment: CDR1 KGHDR and CDR2 SFDVKD. The V end was cut by 6 bases, the J end by 6 bases, with 5 bases between. The CDR3 runs 11 residues.

The rearrangement links TRBV7-8 to TRBJ1-2; D is unclear. The CDR3 length is 12 residues. V was shortened by 5 bases and J by 12 bases, with 16 bases between the two germline ends. CDR1 is SGHVS, CDR2 FQNEAQ, per germline. The chain's CDR3 is CASSPPAAGNTF. CDR3 nucleotide sequence: TGTGCCAGCAGCCCCCCCGCGGCTGGAAACACCTTC. The whole variable domain, filled in from reference TRBV7-8 and TRBJ1-2, reads GAGVSQSPRYKVAKRGQDVALRCDPISGHVSLFWYQQALGQGPEFLTYFQNEAQLDKSGLPSDRFFAERPEGSVSTLKIQRTQQEDSAVYLCASSPPAAGNTFGSGTRLTVV.

This clonotype was seen many times. The J gene is TRBJ1-5, the V gene TRBV20-1, with 7 bases fitting TRBD1. The CDR3 covers 12 residues. Per the germline V gene, CDR1 is DFQATT and CDR2 is SNEGSKA (reference sequence). With V trimmed by 6 bases and J by 6 bases, 5 bases remained unmatched. The chain's CDR3 is CSASTGFQPQHF. CDR3 DNA sequence: TGCAGTGCGTCGACAGGGTTTCAGCCCCAGCATTTT.

This clonotype was recorded many times. The V call is TRBV9, the J call TRBJ2-7; D call uncertain. The CDR3 consists of 14 residues. Germline-derived CDR1 and CDR2 are SGDLS and YYNGEE. Trimming took off 4 bases at V and 6 bases at J, with 17 bases between the two ends. Written as DNA, the CDR3 is TGTGCCAGCAGCTCGCGCGACAAGCCCCTCGAGCAGTACTTC. Translation: CASSSRDKPLEQYF.

This clonotype was seen at least ten times. This chain links TRBV7-2 with TRBJ2-5; D uncertain. In germline, CDR1 is SGHTA, CDR2 FQGNSA. The V gene lost 4 bases and the J gene lost 3 bases, with 9 bases spanning the gap. This CDR3 has 13 residues. The CDR3 reads CASSSLMEETQYF. The CDR3 DNA reads as TGTGCCAGCAGCTCCCTCATGGAAGAGACCCAGTACTTC.

Details on this clonotype: It may be a read error: a sequence one base away is much more abundant. V is TRBV7-9 and J is TRBJ1-1, with a possible D match to TRBD1 (6 bases). Germline assignment: CDR1 SEHNR and CDR2 FQNEAQ (reference sequence). The CDR3 is 15 amino acids. CDR3 nucleotide sequence: TGTGCCGGCAGCTTGTGGGGGCGACTCAACACTGAAGCTTTCTTT. Translation gives CAGSLWGRLNTEAFF.

CDR3 sequence (DNA): TGTGCCAGCGGGAGCGGGAGGGCCGGTGAGCAGTTCTTC. Translating it yields CASGSGRAGEQFF. The chain links TRBV7-6 to TRBJ2-7; 10 bases match TRBD2. The DNA end lines up better with TRBJ2-1; the J call may be wrong. CDR1 is SGHVS, CDR2 FNYEAQ, per germline. This CDR3 is built from 13 residues.

V and J are TRBV5-6 and TRBJ2-7; 7 bases match TRBD2. Trimming took 5 bases from V and 12 from J; bases not matched to a gene: 14. Germline CDR1 SGHDT, CDR2 YYEEEE. The CDR3 sequence is 13 residues long. CDR3 loop: CASSYKSGADLYF. CDR3 in DNA: TGTGCCAGCAGTTACAAAAGCGGGGCGGATCTGTACTTC. Full variable domain (outside the CDR3, taken from reference TRBV5-6 and TRBJ2-7): DAGVTQSPTHLIKTRGQQVTLRCSPKSGHDTVSWYQQALGQGPQFIFQYYEEEERQRGNFPDRFSGHQFPNYSSELNVNALLLGDSALYLCASSYKSGADLYFGPGTRLTVT.

The V call is TRBV29-1, the J call TRBJ2-6, with D possibly being TRBD2 (6 bases). The CDR3 length is 14 residues. From germline, CDR1 is SQVTM and CDR2 ANQGSEA. Trimming cost V 4 bases and J 9 bases, with 16 bases left between them. The CDR3 nucleotides read TGCAGCGTTGCGGGGACTCCGAGGGTCAACGTCCTGACTTTC. Protein product: CSVAGTPRVNVLTF.

The rearrangement uses TRBV3-1 and TRBJ2-5; unclear D gene. Trimming removed 0 bases from V and 6 bases from J, with 11 bases in between. CDR1 is LGHDT and CDR2 is YNNKEL in the germline V gene (reference sequence). CDR3 length equals 14 residues. CDR3 nucleotide sequence: TGTGCCAGCAGCCAAGAAGCCAGCTTCCAGACCCAGTACTTC. Its protein is CASSQEASFQTQYF.

This clonotype showed up many times. The chain recombines TRBV3-1 with TRBJ1-2; D gene unclear. This CDR3 region has 12 residues. CDR1 and CDR2 (germline): LGHDT, YNNKEL (reference sequence). The V and J ends lost 2 bases and 8 bases respectively, with 9 bases between them. The CDR3 nucleotides read TGTGCCAGCAGCCAAAGACTCGAGGGCTACACCTTC. It codes for CASSQRLEGYTF. Full variable domain (rest looked up from reference TRBV3-1 and TRBJ1-2): DTAVSQTPKYLVTQMGNDKSIKCEQNLGHDTMYWYKQDSKKFLKIMFSYNNKELIINETVPNRFSPKSPDKAHLNLHINSLELGDSAVYFCASSQRLEGYTFGSGTRLTVV.

V usage is TRBV10-3 and J usage is TRBJ1-3, with 7 bases aligning to TRBD1. V dropped 10 bases and J dropped 0; count of bases not matched to a gene: 6. There are 14 residues in the CDR3. In germline, CDR1 is ENHRY, CDR2 SYGVKD. CDR3: CATKGDSSGNTIYF. The CDR3 DNA reads as TGTGCCACAAAAGGGGACAGCTCTGGAAACACCATATATTTT.

CDR3 DNA: TGCAGTGCTAGAGAACCGACTAGCACAGAGGCATCACCCCTCCACTTT. Encoded protein: CSAREPTSTEASPLHF. The chain employs TRBV20-1 and TRBJ1-6; D is unclear. The CDR3 contains 16 residues. V lost 0 bases, J lost 10 bases, and 19 bases lay in between. Germline loops: CDR1 DFQATT, CDR2 SNEGSKA (reference sequence).

J is TRBJ2-7 and V is TRBV20-1, with TRBD2 identical over 10 bases. The junction had 2 bases not matched to a gene; V was cut back by 0 bases and J by 6 bases. The germline CDR1 and CDR2 sequences are DFQATT and SNEGSKA (reference sequence). This CDR3 region has 13 residues. The DNA for the CDR3 is TGCAGTGCTAGAGACAGGACTAGCGGCGAGCAGTACTTC. Protein sequence: CSARDRTSGEQYF.

This clonotype was seen at least ten times. The V and J genes are TRBV20-1 and TRBJ2-6; 7 positions match TRBD1. Germline V gene sequence: CDR1 DFQATT, CDR2 SNEGSKA (reference sequence). V was clipped by 3 bases and J by 4 bases; unmatched bases: 3. The CDR3 covers 14 residues. The CDR3 sequence: CSASSGGGANVLTF. The DNA of the CDR3 is TGCAGTGCTAGTTCAGGGGGAGGGGCCAACGTCCTGACTTTC.

Remarks on this clonotype: A much larger clone lies one base from this, so it may be a read error. The genes are TRBV5-4 and TRBJ2-7; D uncertain. Germline values: CDR1 SGHNT, CDR2 YYREEE (reference sequence). The CDR3 has 12 amino acids. Written as DNA, the CDR3 is TGTGTCAGCAGAAGGGACTCCTACGAGCAGTACTTC. This encodes CVSRRDSYEQYF.

This clonotype was seen repeatedly, ten times or more. In DNA form, the CDR3 reads TGTGCCAGCAGCACTGCCGGGACAGGGAGGCCTAAAGAGACCCAGTACTTC. Its protein is CASSTAGTGRPKETQYF. The chain joins TRBV7-2 to TRBJ2-5; TRBD1 agrees at 9 bases. The ends lost 5 bases at V and 3 bases at J; junction bases unmatched: 13. The CDR3 length is 17 residues. CDR1 and CDR2 from the germline V gene are SGHTA and FQGNSA.

This clonotype was detected a few times. The chain couples TRBV5-1 to TRBJ2-3; D call uncertain. Trimming took off 4 bases at V and 0 bases at J, with 9 bases between the two ends. The CDR3 length is 14 residues. The germline gives CDR1 SGHRS, CDR2 YFSETQ. DNA of the CDR3: TGCGCCAGCAGCCAGAGACCTAGCACAGATACGCAGTATTTT. This sequence encodes CASSQRPSTDTQYF.

This sequence joins TRBV29-1 and TRBJ2-7; 9 bases are shared with TRBD1. The germline gives CDR1 SQVTM, CDR2 ANQGSEA. V trimming: 4 bases; J trimming: 4 bases; junction bases outside the gene matches: 5. The CDR3 runs to 13 residues. CDR3 protein: CSVVETGGYEQYF. In DNA, the CDR3 is TGCAGCGTTGTTGAGACAGGGGGGTACGAGCAGTACTTC.

Regarding this clonotype: Compared with germline, one end of the junction differs, possibly owing to a read error. This chain uses TRBV5-1 with TRBJ1-1; tentative D call: TRBD1 (5 bases). This CDR3 region has 13 residues. Germline assignment: CDR1 SGHRS and CDR2 YFSETQ. CDR3 in DNA: TGCGCCAGCAGCGGGACCCATCGGCTGAAGCTTTTTTTT. Its translation is CASSGTHRLKLFF.